The 10 T cell receptor beta chains given below trace back to one sample, sequenced in a study of blood T cell repertoires in COVID-19. Sequencing used immunoSEQ multiplex PCR; TCRdb keeps in-frame clones, though not all of them. The sample carries approximately 70,000 clones, approximately 89% recorded once. The sequenced sample was peripheral blood. These receptors originate from a woman of 80 years or more with active or convalescent COVID-19.

The gene calls are TRBV5-6 and TRBJ1-2; D might be TRBD1 (5 bases). CDR1 and CDR2 from the germline V gene are SGHDT and YYEEEE. This CDR3 is built from 14 residues. With 3 bases removed from V and 8 bases from J, the gap between germline ends came to 17 bases. The CDR3 spells CASSSLDSLGGYTF. CDR3 sequence (DNA): TGTGCCAGCAGCTCTCTAGACAGCCTTGGAGGCTACACCTTC.

The V call is TRBV11-2, the J call TRBJ2-5, with a weak D call TRBD2 (6 bases). This CDR3 has 15 residues. CDR1 and CDR2 (germline): SGHAT, FQNNGV. Trimming cost V 5 bases and J 7 bases, with 20 bases left between them. CDR3 in DNA: TGTGCCAGCAGCCTGGGACTGGGGTTACCAACGACCCAGTACTTC. It yields the protein CASSLGLGLPTTQYF.

J is TRBJ1-2 and V is TRBV6-5; 8 bases align to TRBD1. The CDR3 is made up of 13 amino acids. J lost 3 bases, V lost 6 bases, and 3 bases had no gene match. The germline V gene has CDR1 MNHEY and CDR2 SVGAGI. In nucleotides, the CDR3 is TGTGCCAGCAGAATACAGGGGGACTATGGCTACACCTTC. As protein: CASRIQGDYGYTF.

The gene calls are TRBV27 and TRBJ2-1, with TRBD1 matching over 8 bases. CDR1 and CDR2 from the germline V gene are MNHEY and SMNVEV (reference sequence). The CDR3 contains 16 residues. V shed 4 bases, J shed 4 bases, and the junction held 9 bases outside the gene matches. The chain's CDR3 is CASSSIYRGSYNEQFF. CDR3 in DNA: TGTGCCAGCAGTTCGATCTACAGGGGGAGTTACAATGAGCAGTTCTTC.

This chain links TRBV6-5 with TRBJ1-5; 8 nucleotides line up with TRBD1. The germline V gene encodes CDR1 MNHEY and CDR2 SVGAGI. The CDR3 is 14 residues long. The junction had 4 bases not matched to a gene; V was cut back by 6 bases and J by 3 bases. The chain's CDR3 is CASSGQGVNQPQHF. In DNA, the CDR3 is TGTGCCAGCAGCGGACAGGGAGTCAATCAGCCCCAGCATTTT.

The rearrangement joins TRBV19 to TRBJ2-7; the match to TRBD1 covers 9 bases. The germline V gene has CDR1 LNHDA and CDR2 SQIVND (reference sequence). V shed 5 bases, J shed 2 bases, and the junction held 4 bases outside the gene matches. The CDR3 has 14 amino acids. CDR3 DNA sequence: TGTGCCAGTAGTGCGAGACAGGGGGCCTACGAGCAGTACTTC. Translating gives CASSARQGAYEQYF.

This chain joins TRBV28 and TRBJ1-2; maybe TRBD1 (6 bases). CDR3 length: 14 residues. The V gene's germline CDR1 is MDHEN and CDR2 SYDVKM. V lost 7 bases and J 1 base, leaving 13 bases between the germline ends. This chain's CDR3 is CASKNRVHNYGYTF. The CDR3 nucleotides read TGTGCCAGCAAAAACAGGGTCCATAACTATGGCTACACCTTC.

The chain couples TRBV4-3 to TRBJ2-2; TRBD1 is a possible D gene (5 bases). This CDR3 has 14 residues. Germline CDR1 and CDR2: LGHNA and YSLEER. V was clipped by 0 bases and J by 6 bases, with 8 bases between them. The CDR3, as DNA: TGCGCCAGCAGCCAAGATGGGGCACCCGGGGAGCTGTTTTTT. It specifies CASSQDGAPGELFF.

This chain connects TRBV28 to TRBJ1-2, with 10 bases lining up with TRBD1. The CDR3 is 16 amino acids. The germline V gene encodes CDR1 MDHEN and CDR2 SYDVKM. V lost 9 bases to trimming and J lost 1 base; unmatched junction nucleotides: 11. The CDR3 region is CASLRIGQGVNYGYTF. For the CDR3, the DNA is TGTGCCAGTTTACGCATAGGACAGGGGGTTAACTATGGCTACACCTTC.

The gene calls are TRBV12-3 or TRBV12-4 and TRBJ2-1; D unclear. Trimming removed 5 bases from V and 4 bases from J, with 6 bases in between. The CDR3 spans 12 residues. CDR3 sequence reads: CASSDKYNEQFF. The CDR3 DNA reads TGTGCCAGCAGTGACAAATACAATGAGCAGTTCTTC.